This TCR beta chain comes out of a study of cytomegalovirus exposure and HLA in healthy donors. The overall study: The approximately 120 validation repertoires, a later analysis reported, used the same platform as the roughly 660 repertoires from the first cohort. Regarding the study as a whole: There were some public TCRs occurring in many donors, but most TCR sequences were rare. Diagnosis of cytomegalovirus status made by the classifier reportedly showed high specificity and sensitivity.

The donors were part of the 120-subject validation cohort, which stood apart from the approximately 670-subject first cohort. The J segment lost 7 bases and the V segment lost 0 bases, leaving 5 bases of the junction unmatched. The CDR3 sequence is 15 residues long. CDR1 is MGHRA, CDR2 YSYEKL, per germline. The repertoire was sequenced with immunoSEQ multiplex PCR; TCRdb's copy has only in-frame clones and lacks some. The sample has around 98,000 clones, roughly 87% seen once. A word on this clone: The antigen is unknown.

This TCR was sampled from a young man in good health and CMV-seropositive. V is TRBV4-1 and J is TRBJ1-5; TRBD1 agrees at 8 bases. What was sequenced was PBMCs. CDR3 region: CASSQEVTGEQPQHF. CDR3 nucleotides: TGCGCCAGCAGCCAAGAGGTGACAGGGGAACAGCCCCAGCATTTT.